This T cell receptor (beta chain) originates from a study of OX40 agonist ivuxolimab in advanced cancers. Looking at the study overall: Ivuxolimab, an antibody acting as an agonist of OX40 (CD134), was used to treat patients. Partial responses, seen in three patients, involved one hepatocellular carcinoma and two cutaneous melanomas.

Germline assignment: CDR1 LGHNT and CDR2 FRNRAP. This CDR3 spans 16 amino acids. J was trimmed by 4 bases and V by 2 bases; bases with no gene match: 6. Profiled with immunoSEQ multiplex PCR; TCRdb holds only in-frame clones, not every one. The sample records 15,000 to 20,000 clones, approximately 92% being singletons. The chain links TRBV12-5 to TRBJ1-5, with 9 bases that match TRBD1. The sample was CD4+ or CD8+ T cells sorted from blood, taken in a trial of the OX40 agonist ivuxolimab. The sequence was collected from an adult with an advanced solid tumor such as melanoma, head and neck, liver or kidney cancer. CDR3 protein: CASGLTGGGRNQPQHF. The DNA for the CDR3 is TGTGCTAGTGGTTTGACAGGGGGCGGGAGAAATCAGCCCCAGCATTTT.